A single TCR beta chain is shown here with its context. Its antigen is not identified. The germline gene is not matched at one end of the junction; a read error may be the cause. This CDR3 spans 13 amino acids. The germline CDR1 and CDR2 sequences are SGHKS and YYEKEE (reference sequence). Libraries of TCR beta came from quantitative 5'-RACE with molecular barcodes. TCRdb called the 5' RACE reads again in MiXCR, with one record for every CDR3 protein. The repertoire holds tens of thousands of distinct CDR3 sequences, with 27% as singletons. This specimen comes from a study of CD8 T cells in ankylosing spondylitis. Notes on the study in general: According to the report, clones linked to the disease were significantly enriched in matched synovial fluid samples taken from ankylosing spondylitis patients. Prior literature has documented some motif variants in synovial fluid and blood from reactive arthritis. Clones linked to disease, bearing a CD8+ phenotype, were relatively rare in peripheral blood.

This clonotype was sampled from a male donor with ankylosing spondylitis or in good health (not recorded which). Sequenced sample: blood, either unsorted or a sorted T cell fraction (not recorded which). This chain links TRBV5-5 with TRBJ2-1, with D perhaps being TRBD1 or TRBD2 (5 bases each). CDR3 amino acids: CASSLNRLGEEVF. The CDR3 nucleotides are TGTGCCAGCAGCTTGAATAGGCTGGGGGAAGAGGTCTTC.